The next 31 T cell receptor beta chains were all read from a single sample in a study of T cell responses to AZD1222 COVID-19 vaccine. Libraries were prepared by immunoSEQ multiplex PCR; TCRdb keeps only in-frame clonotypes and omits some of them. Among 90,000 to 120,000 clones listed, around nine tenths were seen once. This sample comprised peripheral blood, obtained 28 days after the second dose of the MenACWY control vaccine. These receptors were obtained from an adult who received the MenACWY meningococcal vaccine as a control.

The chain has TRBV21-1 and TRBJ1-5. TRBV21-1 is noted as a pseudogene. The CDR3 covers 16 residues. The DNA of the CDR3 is TGTGCCTCAGGCGACACAAGGAGGGATAGAGATCAGCCCCAGCATTTT. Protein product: CASGDTRRDRDQPQHF.

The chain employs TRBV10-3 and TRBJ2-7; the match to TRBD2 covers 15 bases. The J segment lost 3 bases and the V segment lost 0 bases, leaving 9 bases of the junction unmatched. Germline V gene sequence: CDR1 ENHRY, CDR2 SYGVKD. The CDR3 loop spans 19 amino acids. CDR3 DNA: TGTGCCATCAGTGAGTCGGGACTAGCGGGGGGCCCGCGCCGCTACGAGCAGTACTTC. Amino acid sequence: CAISESGLAGGPRRYEQYF.

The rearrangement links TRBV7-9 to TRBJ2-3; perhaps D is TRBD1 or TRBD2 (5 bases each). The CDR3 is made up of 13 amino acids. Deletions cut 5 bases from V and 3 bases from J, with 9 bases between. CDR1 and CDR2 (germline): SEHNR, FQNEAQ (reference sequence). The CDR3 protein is CASSPGTTDTQYF. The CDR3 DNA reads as TGTGCCAGCAGCCCAGGGACGACAGATACGCAGTATTTT.

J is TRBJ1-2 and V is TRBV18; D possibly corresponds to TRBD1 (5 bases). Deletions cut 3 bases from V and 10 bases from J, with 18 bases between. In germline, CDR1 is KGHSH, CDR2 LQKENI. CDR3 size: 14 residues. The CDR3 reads CASSPEQDRFFYTF. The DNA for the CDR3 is TGTGCCAGCTCACCGGAACAGGACCGTTTCTTCTACACCTTC.

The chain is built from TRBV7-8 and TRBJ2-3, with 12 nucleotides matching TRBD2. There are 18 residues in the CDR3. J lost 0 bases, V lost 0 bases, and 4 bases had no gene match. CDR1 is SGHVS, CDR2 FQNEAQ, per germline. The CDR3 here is CASSLAWGTSGSTDTQYF. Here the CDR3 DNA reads TGTGCCAGCAGCTTAGCTTGGGGGACTAGCGGGAGCACAGATACGCAGTATTTT.

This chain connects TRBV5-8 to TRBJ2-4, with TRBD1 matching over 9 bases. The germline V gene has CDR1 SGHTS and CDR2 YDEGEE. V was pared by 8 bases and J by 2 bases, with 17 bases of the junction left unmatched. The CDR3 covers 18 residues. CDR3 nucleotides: TGTGCCAGTGTACCGGGACAGGGACGTATAGGGTCCAAAAACATTCAGTACTTC. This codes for CASVPGQGRIGSKNIQYF.

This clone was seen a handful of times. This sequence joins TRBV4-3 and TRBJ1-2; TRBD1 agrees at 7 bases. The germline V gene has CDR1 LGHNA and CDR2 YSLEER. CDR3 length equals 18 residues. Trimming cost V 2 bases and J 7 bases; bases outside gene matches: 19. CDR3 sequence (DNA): TGCGCCAGCAGCCAAAAAATCCCTACCCCCGACAGGGTCATTGGCTACACCTTC. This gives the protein CASSQKIPTPDRVIGYTF.

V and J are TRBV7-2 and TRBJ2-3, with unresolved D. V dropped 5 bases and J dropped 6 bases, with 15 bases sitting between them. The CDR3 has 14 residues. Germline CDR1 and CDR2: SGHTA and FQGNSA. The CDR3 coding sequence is TGTGCCAGCAGCGCCCCCCCTGTGCCGGATACGCAGTATTTT. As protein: CASSAPPVPDTQYF. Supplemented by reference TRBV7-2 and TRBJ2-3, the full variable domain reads GAGVSQSPSNKVTEKGKDVELRCDPISGHTALYWYRQSLGQGLEFLIYFQGNSAPDKSGLPSDRFSAERTGGSVSTLTIQRTQQEDSAVYLCASSAPPVPDTQYFGPGTRLTVL.

The CDR3 reads CASSQGEGVRELFF. Written as DNA, the CDR3 is TGCGCCAGCAGCCAAGGGGAAGGGGTTCGGGAGCTGTTTTTT. The rearrangement joins TRBV4-1 to TRBJ2-2, with D possibly TRBD1 on 5 matching bases. This CDR3 comprises 14 residues. Trimming left V 1 base short and J 9 bases short, with 12 bases between. Germline V gene lookup returns CDR1 MGHRA and CDR2 YSYEKL.

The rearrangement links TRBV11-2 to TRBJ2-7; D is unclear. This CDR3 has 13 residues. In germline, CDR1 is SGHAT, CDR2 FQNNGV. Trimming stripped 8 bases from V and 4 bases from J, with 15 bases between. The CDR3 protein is CASRSILRYEQYF. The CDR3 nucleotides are TGTGCCAGCCGCTCGATTTTGAGATACGAGCAGTACTTC.

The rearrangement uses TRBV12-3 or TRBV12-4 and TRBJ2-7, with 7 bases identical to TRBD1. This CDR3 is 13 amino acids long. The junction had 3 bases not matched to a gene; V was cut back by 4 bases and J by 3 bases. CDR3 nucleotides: TGTGCCAGCAGTTCTGGACAGGACTACGAGCAGTACTTC. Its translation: CASSSGQDYEQYF.

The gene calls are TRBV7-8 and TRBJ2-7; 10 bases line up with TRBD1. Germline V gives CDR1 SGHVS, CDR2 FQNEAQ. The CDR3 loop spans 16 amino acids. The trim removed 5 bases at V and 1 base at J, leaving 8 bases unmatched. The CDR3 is CASSPELGQGSYEQYF. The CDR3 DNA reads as TGTGCCAGCAGCCCTGAACTGGGACAGGGGTCCTACGAGCAGTACTTC.

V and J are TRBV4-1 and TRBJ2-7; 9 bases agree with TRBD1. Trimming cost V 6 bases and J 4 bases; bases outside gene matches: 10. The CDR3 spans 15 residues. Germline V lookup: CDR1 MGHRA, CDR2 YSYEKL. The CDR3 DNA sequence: TGCGCCAGCAGGCCAAGTATACAGGGGGCTTACGAGCAGTACTTC. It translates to CASRPSIQGAYEQYF.

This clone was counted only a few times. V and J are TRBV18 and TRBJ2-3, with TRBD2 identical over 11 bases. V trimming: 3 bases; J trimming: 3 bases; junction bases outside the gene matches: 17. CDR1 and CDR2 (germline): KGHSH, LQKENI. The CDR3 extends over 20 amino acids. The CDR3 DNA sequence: TGTGCCAGCTCACCGGCCCGAGGTAGCGGGGGGGAAGAAAGGACAGATACGCAGTATTTT. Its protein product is CASSPARGSGGEERTDTQYF. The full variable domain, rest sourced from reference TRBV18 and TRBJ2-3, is NAGVMQNPRHLVRRRGQEARLRCSPMKGHSHVYWYRQLPEEGLKFMVYLQKENIIDESGMPKERFSAEFPKEGPSILRIQQVVRGDSAAYFCASSPARGSGGEERTDTQYFGPGTRLTVL.

The CDR3 loop reads CAWSPTSYEQFF. CDR3 DNA: TGTGCCTGGAGCCCTACCTCTTATGAGCAGTTCTTC. This sequence joins TRBV30 and TRBJ2-1; D uncertain. In germline, CDR1 is GTSNPN, CDR2 SVGIG (reference sequence). The CDR3 loop spans 12 amino acids. V lost 3 bases and J lost 8, with 11 bases in between.

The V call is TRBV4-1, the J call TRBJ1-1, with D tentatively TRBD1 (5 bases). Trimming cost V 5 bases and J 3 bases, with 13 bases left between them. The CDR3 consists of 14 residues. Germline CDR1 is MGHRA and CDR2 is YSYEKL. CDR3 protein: CASSAPGRDTEAFF. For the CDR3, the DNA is TGCGCCAGCAGCGCACCGGGACGCGACACTGAAGCTTTCTTT.

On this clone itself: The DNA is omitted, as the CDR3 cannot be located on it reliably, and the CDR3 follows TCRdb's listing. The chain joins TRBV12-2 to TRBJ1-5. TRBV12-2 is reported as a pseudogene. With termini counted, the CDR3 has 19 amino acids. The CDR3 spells CASRLEPLGVGMGNQPQHF.

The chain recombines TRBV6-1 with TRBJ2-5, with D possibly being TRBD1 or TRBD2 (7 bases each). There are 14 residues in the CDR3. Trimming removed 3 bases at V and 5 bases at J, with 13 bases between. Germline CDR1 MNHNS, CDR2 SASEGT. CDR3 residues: CASSETGREETQYF. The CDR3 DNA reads TGTGCCAGCAGTGAGACAGGGCGGGAGGAGACCCAGTACTTC.

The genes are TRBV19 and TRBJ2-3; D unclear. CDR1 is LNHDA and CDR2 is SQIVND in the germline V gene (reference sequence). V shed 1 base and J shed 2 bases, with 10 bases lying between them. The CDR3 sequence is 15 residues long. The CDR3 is CASSIGASFTDTQYF. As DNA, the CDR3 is TGTGCCAGTAGTATAGGGGCTTCCTTCACAGATACGCAGTATTTT.

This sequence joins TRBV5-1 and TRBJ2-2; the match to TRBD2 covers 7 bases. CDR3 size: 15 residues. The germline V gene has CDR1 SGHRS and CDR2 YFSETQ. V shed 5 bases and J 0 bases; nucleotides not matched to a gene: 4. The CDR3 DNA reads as TGCGCCAGCAGGCCAAGCGGGACGAACACCGGGGAGCTGTTTTTT. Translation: CASRPSGTNTGELFF.

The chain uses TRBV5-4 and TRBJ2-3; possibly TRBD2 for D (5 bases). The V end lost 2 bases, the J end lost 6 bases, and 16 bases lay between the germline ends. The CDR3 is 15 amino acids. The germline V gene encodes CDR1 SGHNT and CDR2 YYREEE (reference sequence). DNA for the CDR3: TGTGCCAGCAGCTTCGAGGGAACTAGTAGGGATACGCAGTATTTT. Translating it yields CASSFEGTSRDTQYF.

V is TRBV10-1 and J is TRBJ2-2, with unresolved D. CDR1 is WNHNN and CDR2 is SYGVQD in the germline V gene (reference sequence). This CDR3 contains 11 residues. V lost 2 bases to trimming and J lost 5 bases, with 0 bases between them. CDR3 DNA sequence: TGCGCCAGCAGTGAGACCGGGGAGCTGTTTTTT. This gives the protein CASSETGELFF.

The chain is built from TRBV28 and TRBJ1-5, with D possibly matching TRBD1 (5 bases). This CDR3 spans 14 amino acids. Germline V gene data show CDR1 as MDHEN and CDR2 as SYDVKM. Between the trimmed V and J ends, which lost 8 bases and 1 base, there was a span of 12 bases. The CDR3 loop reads CASVAGTSNQPQHF. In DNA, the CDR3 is TGTGCCAGCGTAGCCGGGACCAGCAATCAGCCCCAGCATTTT.

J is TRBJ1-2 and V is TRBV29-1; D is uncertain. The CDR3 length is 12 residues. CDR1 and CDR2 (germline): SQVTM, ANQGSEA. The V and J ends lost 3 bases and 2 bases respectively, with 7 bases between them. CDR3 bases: TGCAGCGTTGATGCCGCGAACTATGGCTACACCTTC. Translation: CSVDAANYGYTF.

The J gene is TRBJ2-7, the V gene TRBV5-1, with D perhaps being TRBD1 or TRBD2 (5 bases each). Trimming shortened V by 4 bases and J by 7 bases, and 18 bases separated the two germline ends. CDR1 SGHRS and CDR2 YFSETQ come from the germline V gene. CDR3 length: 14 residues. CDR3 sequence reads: CASSRGDGGREQYF. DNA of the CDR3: TGCGCCAGCAGCCGTGGGGACGGAGGACGAGAGCAGTACTTC. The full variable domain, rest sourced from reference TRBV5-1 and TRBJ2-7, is KAGVTQTPRYLIKTRGQQVTLSCSPISGHRSVSWYQQTPGQGLQFLFEYFSETQRNKGNFPGRFSGRQFSNSRSEMNVSTLELGDSALYLCASSRGDGGREQYFGPGTRLTVT.

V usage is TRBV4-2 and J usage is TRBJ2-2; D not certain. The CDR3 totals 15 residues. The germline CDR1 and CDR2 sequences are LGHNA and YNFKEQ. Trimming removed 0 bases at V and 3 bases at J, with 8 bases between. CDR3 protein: CASSQDRTHTGELFF. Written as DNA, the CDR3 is TGTGCCAGCAGCCAAGATAGAACCCACACCGGGGAGCTGTTTTTT.

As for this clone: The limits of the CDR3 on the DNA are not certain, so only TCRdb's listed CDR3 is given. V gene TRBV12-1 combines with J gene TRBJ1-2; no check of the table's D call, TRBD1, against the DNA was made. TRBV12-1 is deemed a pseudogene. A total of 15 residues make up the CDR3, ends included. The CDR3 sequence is CASSFATGINYGYTF.

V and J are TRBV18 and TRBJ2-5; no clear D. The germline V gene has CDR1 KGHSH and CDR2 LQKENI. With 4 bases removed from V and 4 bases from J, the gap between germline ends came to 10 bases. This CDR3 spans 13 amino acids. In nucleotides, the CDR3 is TGTGCCAGCTCACAGGGTTTAGGAGAGACCCAGTACTTC. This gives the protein CASSQGLGETQYF.

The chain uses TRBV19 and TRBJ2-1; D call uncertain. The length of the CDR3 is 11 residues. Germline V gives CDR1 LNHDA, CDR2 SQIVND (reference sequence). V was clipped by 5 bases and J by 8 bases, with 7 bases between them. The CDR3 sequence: CASSLVDEQFF. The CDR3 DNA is TGTGCCAGTAGTCTAGTCGATGAGCAGTTCTTC. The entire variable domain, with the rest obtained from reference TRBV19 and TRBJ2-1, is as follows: DGGITQSPKYLFRKEGQNVTLSCEQNLNHDAMYWYRQDPGQGLRLIYYSQIVNDFQKGDIAEGYSVSREKKESFPLTVTSAQKNPTAFYLCASSLVDEQFFGPGTRLTVL.

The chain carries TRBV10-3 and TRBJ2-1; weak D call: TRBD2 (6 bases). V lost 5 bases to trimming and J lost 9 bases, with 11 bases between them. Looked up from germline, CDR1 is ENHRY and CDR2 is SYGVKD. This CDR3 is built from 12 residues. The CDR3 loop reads CAISRGSIEQFF. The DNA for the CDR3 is TGTGCCATCAGTCGGGGGTCGATTGAGCAGTTCTTC.

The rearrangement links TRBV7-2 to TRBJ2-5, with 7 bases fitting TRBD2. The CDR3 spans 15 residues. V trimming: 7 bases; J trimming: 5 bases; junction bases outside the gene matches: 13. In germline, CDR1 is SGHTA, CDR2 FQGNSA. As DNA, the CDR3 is TGTGCCAGCACCCTATCGGGACTACCCCAGGAGACCCAGTACTTC. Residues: CASTLSGLPQETQYF.